This T cell receptor (beta chain) appears in the sequencing data of a study of blood T cell repertoires in COVID-19. Study information: Collection of acute and convalescent COVID-19 samples took place in the United States, Italy and Spain. In each case, the material was cDNA or gDNA derived from T cells, B-cell-depleted T cells, or PBMCs.

Per the study methods: Amplification of reference gene primers was used by the study to estimate nucleated cell counts. Some clones are missing from TCRdb's copy, which holds only in-frame ones; the method was immunoSEQ multiplex PCR. The V and J calls and clone size are taken from that table; D and trimming were inferred from the DNA. The data hold some 100,000 clones, with over 85% observed a single time. This clonotype was sampled from a man between 65 and 85 years old with acute or convalescent COVID-19. Sequenced: peripheral blood.

CDR3 in amino acids: CASSLVVGRGTKNIQYF. As DNA, the CDR3 is TGCGCCAGCAGCTTGGTGGTGGGCCGGGGGACCAAAAACATTCAGTACTTC. This chain uses TRBV5-1 with TRBJ2-4, with a tentative D call TRBD2 (6 bases). Germline CDR1 reads SGHRS; CDR2 reads YFSETQ. CDR3 length equals 17 residues. Between the trimmed V and J ends, which lost 0 bases and 2 bases, there was a span of 15 bases.